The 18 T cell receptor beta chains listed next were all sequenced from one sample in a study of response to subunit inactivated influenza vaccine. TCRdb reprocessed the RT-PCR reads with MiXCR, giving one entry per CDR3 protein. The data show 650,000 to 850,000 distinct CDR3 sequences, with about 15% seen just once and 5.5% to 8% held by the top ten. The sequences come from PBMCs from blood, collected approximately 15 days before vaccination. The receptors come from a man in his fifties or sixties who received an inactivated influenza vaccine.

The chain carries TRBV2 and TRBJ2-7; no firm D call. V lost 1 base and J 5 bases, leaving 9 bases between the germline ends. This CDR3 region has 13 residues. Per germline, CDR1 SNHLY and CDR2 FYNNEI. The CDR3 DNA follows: TGTGCCAGCAGTGAAGGTGGGCTGAACGAGCAGTACTTC. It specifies CASSEGGLNEQYF.

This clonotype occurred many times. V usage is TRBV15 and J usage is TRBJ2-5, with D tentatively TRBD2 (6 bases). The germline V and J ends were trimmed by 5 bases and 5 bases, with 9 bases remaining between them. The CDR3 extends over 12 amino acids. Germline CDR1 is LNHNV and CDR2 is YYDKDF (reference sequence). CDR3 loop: CATSWGRETQYF. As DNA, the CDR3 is TGTGCCACCAGCTGGGGGAGGGAGACCCAGTACTTC.

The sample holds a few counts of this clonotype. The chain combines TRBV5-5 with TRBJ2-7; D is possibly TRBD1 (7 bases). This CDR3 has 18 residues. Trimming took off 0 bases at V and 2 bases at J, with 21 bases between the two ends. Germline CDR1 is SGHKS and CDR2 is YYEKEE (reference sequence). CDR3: CASSLVVSAGQTAYEQYF. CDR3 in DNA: TGTGCCAGCAGCTTGGTGGTGTCGGCGGGACAGACAGCCTACGAGCAGTACTTC.

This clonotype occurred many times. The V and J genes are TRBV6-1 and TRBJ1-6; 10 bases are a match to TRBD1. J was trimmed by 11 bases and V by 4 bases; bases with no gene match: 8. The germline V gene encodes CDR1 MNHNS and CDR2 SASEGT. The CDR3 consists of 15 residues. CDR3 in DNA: TGTGCCAGCAGTGTCACCGGGACAGGGGAGACACCCCTCCACTTT. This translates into CASSVTGTGETPLHF.

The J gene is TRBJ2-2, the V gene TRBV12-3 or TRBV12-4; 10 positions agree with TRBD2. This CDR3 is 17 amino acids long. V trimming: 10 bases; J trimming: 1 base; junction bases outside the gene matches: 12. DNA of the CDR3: TGTGCCACCGCGTCGCCTAGCGGGGGTTGGAACACCGGGGAGCTGTTTTTT. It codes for CATASPSGGWNTGELFF.

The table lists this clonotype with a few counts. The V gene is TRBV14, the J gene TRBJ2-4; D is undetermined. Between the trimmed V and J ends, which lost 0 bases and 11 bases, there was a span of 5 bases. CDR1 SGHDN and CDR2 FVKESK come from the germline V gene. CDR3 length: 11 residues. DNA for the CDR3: TGTGCCAGCAGCCAAGATCGACTTCAGTACTTC. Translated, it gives CASSQDRLQYF. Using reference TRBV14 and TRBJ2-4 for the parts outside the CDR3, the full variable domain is EAGVTQFPSHSVIEKGQTVTLRCDPISGHDNLYWYRRVMGKEIKFLLHFVKESKQDESGMPNNRFLAERTGGTYSTLKVQPAELEDSGVYFCASSQDRLQYFGAGTRLSVL.

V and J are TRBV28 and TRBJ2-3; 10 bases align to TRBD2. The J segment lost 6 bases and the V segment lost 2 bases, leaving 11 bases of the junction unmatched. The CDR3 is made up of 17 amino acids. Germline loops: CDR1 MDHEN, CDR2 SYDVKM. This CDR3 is CASSLLLAGAPPDTQYF. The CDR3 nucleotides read TGTGCCAGCAGTTTACTTCTAGCGGGGGCCCCCCCGGATACGCAGTATTTT.

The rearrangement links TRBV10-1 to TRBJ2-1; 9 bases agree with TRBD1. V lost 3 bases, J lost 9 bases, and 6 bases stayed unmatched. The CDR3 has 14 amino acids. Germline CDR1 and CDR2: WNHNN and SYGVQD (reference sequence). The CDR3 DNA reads TGCGCCAGCAGTGACCCGGGACAGGGTTCTGAGCAGTTCTTC. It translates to CASSDPGQGSEQFF.

The CDR3 bases are TGTGCCAGCAGCCCAGCGGGAGGGGACACCGGGGAGCTGTTTTTT. Translation gives CASSPAGGDTGELFF. The V and J genes are TRBV6-1 and TRBJ2-2; 10 bases align to TRBD2. Trimming at V came to 6 bases and at J to 3 bases, leaving 4 bases not matched to a gene. Germline CDR1 is MNHNS and CDR2 is SASEGT. This CDR3 has 15 amino acids.

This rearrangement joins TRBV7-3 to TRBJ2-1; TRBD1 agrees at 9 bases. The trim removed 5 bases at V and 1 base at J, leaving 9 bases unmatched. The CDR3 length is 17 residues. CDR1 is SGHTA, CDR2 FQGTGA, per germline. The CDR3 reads CASSLPTGTGSYNEQFF. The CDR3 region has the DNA TGTGCCAGCAGCCTGCCAACCGGGACAGGGTCCTACAATGAGCAGTTCTTC.

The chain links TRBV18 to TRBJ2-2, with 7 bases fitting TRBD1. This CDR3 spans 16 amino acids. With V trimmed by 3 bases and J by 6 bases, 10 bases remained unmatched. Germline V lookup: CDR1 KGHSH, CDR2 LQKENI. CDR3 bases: TGTGCCAGCTCACCGTCGAACAGGGGTGCCGCCGGGGAGCTGTTTTTT. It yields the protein CASSPSNRGAAGELFF.

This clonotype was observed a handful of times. In DNA form, the CDR3 reads TGCAGTGCTAGAGATCAGGGAAAGACAGATACGCAGTATTTT. Translated: CSARDQGKTDTQYF. J is TRBJ2-3 and V is TRBV20-1, with D possibly being TRBD1 (5 bases). Looked up from germline, CDR1 is DFQATT and CDR2 is SNEGSKA (reference sequence). Deletions cut 0 bases from V and 3 bases from J, with 10 bases between. The CDR3 length is 14 residues.

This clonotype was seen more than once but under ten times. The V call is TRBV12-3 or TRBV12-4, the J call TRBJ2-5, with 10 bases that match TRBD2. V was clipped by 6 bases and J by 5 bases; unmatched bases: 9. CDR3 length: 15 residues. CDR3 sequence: CASSQAGGPWETQYF. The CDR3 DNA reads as TGTGCCAGCAGCCAAGCGGGAGGGCCGTGGGAGACCCAGTACTTC.

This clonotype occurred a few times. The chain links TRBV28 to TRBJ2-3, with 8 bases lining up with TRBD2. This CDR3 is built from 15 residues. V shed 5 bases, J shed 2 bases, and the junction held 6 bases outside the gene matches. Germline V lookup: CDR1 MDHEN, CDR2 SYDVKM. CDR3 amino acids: CASSPTSGFTDTQYF. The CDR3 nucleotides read TGTGCCAGCAGTCCAACTAGCGGATTCACAGATACGCAGTATTTT.

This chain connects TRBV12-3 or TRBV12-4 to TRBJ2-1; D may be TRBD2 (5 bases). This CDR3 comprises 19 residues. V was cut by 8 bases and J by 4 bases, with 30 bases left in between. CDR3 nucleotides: TGTGCCAGCTGTCACCCCGGGGTCAAGGGAATCAGGCTGTACAATGAGCAGTTCTTC. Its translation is CASCHPGVKGIRLYNEQFF.

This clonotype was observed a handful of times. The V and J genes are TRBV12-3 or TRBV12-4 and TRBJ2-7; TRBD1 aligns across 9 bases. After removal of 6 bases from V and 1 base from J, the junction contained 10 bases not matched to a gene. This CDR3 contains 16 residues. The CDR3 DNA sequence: TGTGCCAGCAGGACCGGGACAGGGAGTGGATCCTACGAGCAGTACTTC. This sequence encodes CASRTGTGSGSYEQYF.

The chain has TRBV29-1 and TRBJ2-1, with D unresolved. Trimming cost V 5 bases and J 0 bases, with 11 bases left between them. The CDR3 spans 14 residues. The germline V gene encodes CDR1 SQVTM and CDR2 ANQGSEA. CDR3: CSVRPKLSYNEQFF. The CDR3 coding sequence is TGCAGCGTTCGACCAAAACTCTCCTACAATGAGCAGTTCTTC.

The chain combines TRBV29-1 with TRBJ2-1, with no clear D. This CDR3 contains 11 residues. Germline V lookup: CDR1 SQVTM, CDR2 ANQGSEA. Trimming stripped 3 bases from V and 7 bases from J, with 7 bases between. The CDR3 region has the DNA TGCAGCGTTGATCCAGGTAATGAGCAGTTCTTC. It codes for CSVDPGNEQFF.